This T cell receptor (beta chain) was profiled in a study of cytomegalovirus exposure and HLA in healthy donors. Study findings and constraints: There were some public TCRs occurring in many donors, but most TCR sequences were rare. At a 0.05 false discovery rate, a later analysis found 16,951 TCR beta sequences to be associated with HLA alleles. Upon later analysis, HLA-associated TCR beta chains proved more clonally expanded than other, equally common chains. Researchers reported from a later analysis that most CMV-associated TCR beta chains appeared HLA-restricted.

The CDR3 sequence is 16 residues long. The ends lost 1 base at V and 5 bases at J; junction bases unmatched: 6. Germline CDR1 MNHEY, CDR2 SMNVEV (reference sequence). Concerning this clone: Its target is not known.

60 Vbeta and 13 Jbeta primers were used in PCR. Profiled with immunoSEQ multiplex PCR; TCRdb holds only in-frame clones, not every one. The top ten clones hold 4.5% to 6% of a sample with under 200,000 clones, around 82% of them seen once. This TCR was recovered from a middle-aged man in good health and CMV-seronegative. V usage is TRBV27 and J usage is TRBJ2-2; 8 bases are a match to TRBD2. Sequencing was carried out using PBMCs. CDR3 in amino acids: CASSLFSGVRTGELFF. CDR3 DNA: TGTGCCAGCAGTTTATTTAGCGGGGTACGGACCGGGGAGCTGTTTTTT.